The 11 T cell receptor beta chains presented below share a single source sample, sequenced in a study of T cells in Graves' hyperthyroidism and ophthalmopathy. Amplification targeted TCR beta CDR3 regions from RNA transcripts. Researchers ran a first-round RT-PCR on the TCR CDR3 using the HTBI primer set. TCRdb recomputed calls from the multiplex PCR reads with MiXCR, one row per CDR3 protein. This table holds more than 500,000 distinct CDR3 sequences, about 45% found once. Sequences were obtained from peripheral blood or thyroid tissue (not recorded which). The receptors stem from an adult woman with Graves' disease, either hyperthyroidism or ophthalmopathy (not recorded which).

In this sample, this clonotype turned up many times. The J gene is TRBJ2-5, the V gene TRBV20-1; 8 bases are shared with TRBD2. The ends lost 5 bases at V and 2 bases at J; junction bases unmatched: 4. This CDR3 has 13 residues. CDR1 is DFQATT and CDR2 is SNEGSKA in the germline V gene (reference sequence). The CDR3 bases are TGCAGTGCTCAGGGACTAGGGCAAGAGACCCAGTACTTC. Its protein product is CSAQGLGQETQYF.

A note on this clonotype: This may be a read error: a much more frequent sequence differs by one nucleotide. V usage is TRBV7-8 and J usage is TRBJ1-1; TRBD1 might be the D (5 bases). Germline V CDR1 and CDR2: SGHVS, FQNEAQ. The CDR3 consists of 14 residues. The CDR3 is CASSLQGENTGAFF. Written as DNA, the CDR3 is TGCGCCAGCAGCCTGCAGGGAGAGAACACTGGAGCTTTCTTT.

This clonotype was detected many times. This sequence joins TRBV5-6 and TRBJ1-2; D is unclear. The CDR3 covers 13 residues. V dropped 1 base and J dropped 7 bases, with 11 bases sitting between them. The V gene's germline CDR1 is SGHDT and CDR2 YYEEEE. The CDR3 DNA is TGTGCCAGCAGCTTGCCGGGAATCTCTGGCTACACCTTC. It encodes CASSLPGISGYTF.

On this clonotype itself: One junction end does not reproduce the germline sequence, and a read error may be involved. CDR3 sequence reads: CAGSQFTQGNQPQHF. DNA of the CDR3: TGTGCCGGCAGTCAGTTTACTCAGGGGAATCAGCCCCAGCATTTT. The rearrangement uses TRBV6-1 and TRBJ1-5; D perhaps matches TRBD1 (6 bases). Germline CDR1 reads MNHNS; CDR2 reads SASEGT. This CDR3 region has 15 residues.

The chain links TRBV29-1 to TRBJ1-5; D possibly corresponds to TRBD1 (5 bases). The ends were cut back, 3 bases at V and 6 bases at J, with 12 bases in the middle. CDR1 is SQVTM and CDR2 is ANQGSEA in the germline V gene. The CDR3 length is 13 residues. In DNA form, the CDR3 reads TGCAGCGTTGATCAGGGAGACGGTCAGCCCCAGCATTTT. It is translated as CSVDQGDGQPQHF.

This chain connects TRBV6-1 to TRBJ1-5, with D maybe TRBD1 (6 bases). The ends were cut back, 6 bases at V and 5 bases at J, with 14 bases in the middle. There are 14 residues in the CDR3. The germline V gene encodes CDR1 MNHNS and CDR2 SASEGT. The CDR3 loop reads CASSPPGVHQPQHF. The CDR3 coding sequence is TGTGCCAGCAGCCCCCCAGGGGTCCATCAGCCCCAGCATTTT.

This clonotype was counted only a few times. The chain joins TRBV14 to TRBJ1-2, with TRBD1 identical over 9 bases. V lost 4 bases and J lost 5; bases outside the gene matches: 5. This CDR3 has 14 residues. Germline-derived CDR1 and CDR2 are SGHDN and FVKESK. The chain's CDR3 is CASSPGQGMYGYTF. The DNA of the CDR3 is TGTGCCAGCAGCCCAGGACAGGGGATGTATGGCTACACCTTC.

This clonotype occurred a few times. Given the absence of the conserved phenylalanine or tryptophan at the CDR3 end, a read error is likely. The DNA is omitted, as the CDR3 cannot be located on it reliably, and the CDR3 follows TCRdb's listing. CDR3 loop: CASSLDPPS. The chain is built from TRBV7-3 and TRBJ2-5. Looked up from germline, CDR1 is SGHTA and CDR2 is FQGTGA. Inclusive of both ends, the CDR3 amounts to 9 amino acids.

This chain uses TRBV7-6 with TRBJ1-1; 8 bases line up with TRBD1. The CDR3 totals 16 residues. V lost 1 base, J lost 4 bases, and 8 bases stayed unmatched. The germline CDR1 and CDR2 sequences are SGHVS and FNYEAQ. The CDR3 DNA is TGTGCCAGCAGCTTAGGTGTTGGACAGGGAGGCACTGAAGCTTTCTTT. Protein product: CASSLGVGQGGTEAFF.

This clonotype was counted between two and nine times. The chain recombines TRBV7-9 with TRBJ1-2; D uncertain. Trimming cost V 7 bases and J 5 bases, with 8 bases left between them. Germline CDR1 is SEHNR and CDR2 is FQNEAQ (reference sequence). The length of the CDR3 is 11 residues. The CDR3: CASTSVYGYTF. CDR3 bases: TGTGCCAGCACTTCCGTATATGGCTACACCTTC.

As to this clonotype: The junction and the germline gene differ at one end; a read error may be behind it. The chain links TRBV7-8 to TRBJ2-6; 9 bases are shared with TRBD1. The CDR3 has 15 residues. The germline CDR1 and CDR2 sequences are SGHVS and FQNEAQ. The CDR3 DNA reads TGTGCCAGCAGCTTAGTGGTGGGACAGGGCGTCCCTGAAGCTTTC. It specifies CASSLVVGQGVPEAF.